This T cell receptor beta chain was captured in a study of T cells in Graves' hyperthyroidism and ophthalmopathy. The germline gives CDR1 MNHEY, CDR2 SMNVEV (reference sequence). Trimming removed 5 bases at V and 4 bases at J, with 14 bases between. CDR3 length: 14 residues. Patients aged 18 to 65 had newly diagnosed hyperthyroidism of under 2 months' duration. Extraction of PBMCs used roughly 9.3 ml of fresh peripheral blood. RNA transcripts gave rise to amplified TCR beta CDR3 regions. The study used the HTBI primer set for a first-round RT-PCR of the TCR CDR3. TCRdb independently ran MiXCR on the multiplex PCR reads; one entry per CDR3 protein. The data contain approximately 210,000 distinct CDR3 sequences, roughly 17% of them seen just once; the ten biggest clones take up 50%.

The rearrangement joins TRBV27 to TRBJ1-1; D uncertain. The receptor was derived from a man aged 50 or older with Graves' hyperthyroidism. What was sequenced was blood. The chain's CDR3 is CASSPALPGTEAFF. CDR3 DNA: TGTGCCAGCAGTCCAGCCCTTCCGGGCACTGAAGCTTTCTTT.